Sequencing of this T cell receptor beta chain was carried out in a study of graft-versus-host responses after intestinal transplantation. On the study more broadly: Recipients had multivisceral, liver-intestinal, or isolated intestinal transplants.

This clone occurred once. Its cognate antigen is unknown. TCRdb keeps only in-frame clones here, not all; method: immunoSEQ multiplex PCR. Altogether 35,000 to 45,000 clones are present, roughly 86% being singletons, with the ten largest covering roughly 7.1%. Study-wide results and limits: Early declines in HvG clones that occurred post-transplant were associated with peak circulating GvH clone levels.

Germline CDR1 is SGHRS and CDR2 is YFSETQ. CDR3 length: 18 amino acids. V dropped 4 bases and J dropped 0 bases, with 21 bases sitting between them. J is TRBJ2-3 and V is TRBV5-1, with D perhaps matching TRBD1 (6 bases). The specimen comprised PBMCs, sampled around 280 days after transplant. This TCR came from a human patient who received an intestinal transplant, so some T cells may come from the graft donor. The CDR3 DNA reads TGCGCCAGCAGCATGAAGACAGGCGGGTCCCCTAGCACAGATACGCAGTATTTT. Its protein is CASSMKTGGSPSTDTQYF. Looking up the rest from reference TRBV5-1 and TRBJ2-3 gives the full variable domain: KAGVTQTPRYLIKTRGQQVTLSCSPISGHRSVSWYQQTPGQGLQFLFEYFSETQRNKGNFPGRFSGRQFSNSRSEMNVSTLELGDSALYLCASSMKTGGSPSTDTQYFGPGTRLTVL.